One sample yielded the 19 T cell receptor beta chains listed below, sequenced in a study of monozygotic twins with inflammatory bowel disease (dated by TCRdb to the late 2010s). The receptor library was made with 5' RACE. These reads were obtained on an Illumina HiSeq 2500. The reads underwent TCRdb reprocessing, giving one record for each CDR3 protein sequence and no DNA. In this sample's table one finds around 400,000 distinct CDR3 sequences. Of the sample, around 2.4% falls within the top ten clones. The sample comprised blood. The receptors here all came from a human donor with ulcerative colitis or Crohn's disease, or a healthy co-twin of an affected twin (not recorded which).

The chain couples TRBV19 to TRBJ1-6; with no DNA, the TCRdb D assignment of TRBD1 cannot be verified. This CDR3 spans 15 amino acids. Germline CDR1 and CDR2: LNHDA and SQIVND (reference sequence). This CDR3 reads CASTLTGTDNSPLHF.

The J gene is TRBJ2-1, the V gene TRBV10-3. Germline CDR1 ENHRY, CDR2 SYGVKD. This CDR3 comprises 13 residues. CDR3 sequence: CAISDGVIGEQFF.

This chain joins TRBV27 and TRBJ2-1; the D call of TRBD1 rests on TCRdb alone, since no DNA is present to check it. Germline CDR1 is MNHEY and CDR2 is SMNVEV (reference sequence). The CDR3 loop spans 15 amino acids. The CDR3 is CASTSAGTVNNEQFF.

This chain connects TRBV5-6 to TRBJ1-2. CDR1 SGHDT and CDR2 YYEEEE come from the germline V gene. This CDR3 has 13 residues. CDR3 protein: CASSSIGFQSYTF. Using reference TRBV5-6 and TRBJ1-2 for the parts outside the CDR3, the full variable domain is DAGVTQSPTHLIKTRGQQVTLRCSPKSGHDTVSWYQQALGQGPQFIFQYYEEEERQRGNFPDRFSGHQFPNYSSELNVNALLLGDSALYLCASSSIGFQSYTFGSGTRLTVV.

The chain couples TRBV6-6 to TRBJ2-7; TCRdb reports TRBD2, a call that lacks DNA to check it against. Germline V lookup: CDR1 MNHNY, CDR2 SVGAGI (reference sequence). The CDR3 runs 14 residues. CDR3 loop: CASSPTGTSGEQYF.

The V gene is TRBV25-1, the J gene TRBJ2-1; absent DNA, TCRdb's TRBD2 call cannot be checked. Germline V gene sequence: CDR1 MGHDK, CDR2 SYGVNS. This CDR3 spans 14 amino acids. CDR3 in amino acids: CASSELRLAGEQFF.

The V gene is TRBV6-2 or TRBV6-3, the J gene TRBJ1-1; TCRdb's D gene call, TRBD1, goes unchecked for lack of DNA. CDR3 size: 14 residues. From germline, CDR1 is MNHEY and CDR2 SVGEGT. The CDR3 loop is CASSPDRGYTEAFF.

This rearrangement joins TRBV19 to TRBJ2-2; the D gene TCRdb calls, TRBD1, cannot be checked with no DNA. Germline V gives CDR1 LNHDA, CDR2 SQIVND (reference sequence). This CDR3 spans 15 amino acids. This chain's CDR3 is CASSIRAPNTGELFF.

The chain's CDR3 is CATSDYSNQPQHF. V gene TRBV24-1 combines with J gene TRBJ1-5. CDR3 length: 13 residues. The germline V gene has CDR1 KGHDR and CDR2 SFDVKD.

This rearrangement joins TRBV25-1 to TRBJ2-1; checking the TCRdb D call of TRBD1 is not possible without DNA. CDR1 is MGHDK, CDR2 SYGVNS, per germline. The CDR3 runs to 17 residues. This CDR3 reads CASSEGQHKFSYNEQFF.

V gene TRBV7-2 combines with J gene TRBJ2-7; lacking DNA, the TRBD2 call made by TCRdb goes unchecked. This CDR3 is 15 amino acids long. The germline gives CDR1 SGHTA, CDR2 FQGNSA. The CDR3 sequence: CASSLRSGRANEQYF. The variable domain in full, completed from reference TRBV7-2 and TRBJ2-7, reads GAGVSQSPSNKVTEKGKDVELRCDPISGHTALYWYRQSLGQGLEFLIYFQGNSAPDKSGLPSDRFSAERTGGSVSTLTIQRTQQEDSAVYLCASSLRSGRANEQYFGPGTRLTVT.

The chain links TRBV11-2 to TRBJ2-5; the D gene TCRdb calls, TRBD1, cannot be checked with no DNA. CDR1 is SGHAT, CDR2 FQNNGV, per germline. This CDR3 has 17 amino acids. This CDR3 reads CASSLDYHRGWQETQYF.

The chain joins TRBV12-5 to TRBJ2-7; without DNA, the TCRdb call of TRBD2 cannot be checked. CDR1 is LGHNT, CDR2 FRNRAP, per germline. This CDR3 spans 17 amino acids. CDR3 loop: CASGLVMGRAHSYEQYF.

The chain joins TRBV5-1 to TRBJ2-3; TCRdb selects TRBD1, and the lack of DNA leaves this call unchecked. The germline V gene has CDR1 SGHRS and CDR2 YFSETQ. CDR3 length equals 17 residues. The CDR3 loop reads CASSLAEGGWKADTQYF.

The chain has TRBV5-6 and TRBJ1-5; TCRdb returns TRBD1, unconfirmable since there is no DNA. The germline V gene encodes CDR1 SGHDT and CDR2 YYEEEE. This CDR3 is 14 amino acids long. The CDR3 reads CASSLTGGTQPQHF.

The genes are TRBV11-2 and TRBJ1-5; checking the TCRdb D call of TRBD1 is not possible without DNA. The CDR3 is made up of 18 amino acids. The V gene's germline CDR1 is SGHAT and CDR2 FQNNGV. The CDR3 loop is CASSLLGGGTGGRQPQHF.

This sequence joins TRBV23-1 and TRBJ2-1; the D gene TCRdb calls, TRBD2, cannot be checked with no DNA. TRBV23-1 is treated as an ORF (open reading frame) with a function not yet certain. This CDR3 is built from 15 residues. The CDR3 sequence: CASSQRRGAYNEQFF.

This sequence joins TRBV5-6 and TRBJ1-4; TCRdb outputs TRBD1, but without DNA this stays unchecked. There are 14 residues in the CDR3. Germline assignment: CDR1 SGHDT and CDR2 YYEEEE. The CDR3 loop is CASSLQGRNEKLFF.

The chain has TRBV20-1 and TRBJ2-1; checking the TCRdb D call of TRBD2 is not possible without DNA. Germline-derived CDR1 and CDR2 are DFQATT and SNEGSKA (reference sequence). The CDR3 totals 16 residues. The CDR3 sequence: CSAPHETTIQNNEQFF.